This TCR beta chain was sequenced in a study of T and B cells in COVID-19 patients. Study summary: COVID-19 patients gave peripheral blood either during active infection or after recovery. Comorbidities linked to unfavorable COVID-19 outcome were present in about 90% of the roughly 20 active-infection patients.

The CDR3 length is 16 residues. The ends were cut back, 1 base at V and 7 bases at J, with 17 bases in the middle. Per the germline V gene, CDR1 is LGHNA and CDR2 is YSLEER. For this clonotype: Its antigen is unknown.

The study, taken as a whole, reports: CD4+, regulatory T cell, CD8+ and sorted SARS-CoV-2-responsive or tetramer+ T cells were not yet sequenced.

From blood, about 230-500 ng of genomic DNA served as TRB template. BIOMED2 TRB-A/B primer pools were used in multiplex TRB PCR. MiXCR was run by TCRdb on the multiplex PCR reads, yielding one entry per CDR3 protein. The table records 4,500 to 5,500 distinct CDR3 sequences, over 20% of them present only once. The sequenced material came from blood. This rearrangement joins TRBV4-3 to TRBJ1-3, with D hard to call. The receptor was derived from a human donor with active COVID-19. The CDR3 region has the DNA TGCGCCAGCAGCCAAGGGCAGGTAGCCGGTTGGAACACCATATATTTT. Translating gives CASSQGQVAGWNTIYF.